The text below deals with one TCR beta chain. The sample is drawn from a study of blood T cell repertoires in COVID-19. Looking at the study overall: Some COVID-19 samples were acute and others convalescent; all came from the United States, Italy and Spain.

Sequencing was performed with immunoSEQ multiplex PCR; in TCRdb, only in-frame clones are kept and a portion is missing. The top ten clones hold 2% to 3% of a sample with about 82,000 clones, 74% of them seen once. The clonotype was recovered from a human donor with acute or convalescent COVID-19. The donor label of this sample is uncertain. Sequencing was performed on peripheral blood.

The CDR3 DNA follows: TGTGCCAGCAGCCCGAGACTAGCGGGGTACACCGGGGAGCTGTTTTTT. This sequence encodes CASSPRLAGYTGELFF. The chain uses TRBV4-2 and TRBJ2-2; 11 nucleotides agree with TRBD2. The CDR3 has 16 amino acids. Germline CDR1 reads LGHNA; CDR2 reads YNFKEQ. V shed 4 bases and J 3 bases; nucleotides not matched to a gene: 4.